This passage covers 18 T cell receptor beta chains from one sample sequenced in a study of T-cell memory formation after mild COVID-19. Using its own MiXCR run on the 5' RACE reads, TCRdb lists one record per CDR3 protein. The table includes about 560,000 distinct CDR3 sequences, about 20% detected once. Sequences were obtained from PBMCs or a T cell subset sorted from them (not recorded which). These receptors were collected from an adult woman who had mild COVID-19 (a few samples of this study predate the infection). Cell type and time point are not known.

This clonotype was detected many times. V and J are TRBV7-6 and TRBJ2-1; D may be TRBD1 (6 bases). Germline CDR1 reads SGHVS; CDR2 reads FNYEAQ. CDR3 length equals 16 residues. The germline V and J ends were trimmed by 1 base and 8 bases, with 18 bases remaining between them. CDR3 protein: CASSLVGARGQDEQFF. In DNA, the CDR3 is TGTGCCAGCAGCTTAGTGGGGGCAAGAGGTCAAGATGAGCAGTTCTTC.

The CDR3 is CASSWGRQGGEKLFF. The CDR3 region has the DNA TGTGCCAGCAGCTGGGGGCGGCAGGGAGGTGAAAAACTGTTTTTT. V and J are TRBV7-9 and TRBJ1-4; D possibly corresponds to TRBD1 (6 bases). The CDR3 covers 15 residues. The germline V gene encodes CDR1 SEHNR and CDR2 FQNEAQ (reference sequence). Trimming removed 4 bases from V and 7 bases from J, with 16 bases in between. Combining the CDR3 with reference TRBV7-9 and TRBJ1-4 gives the whole variable domain DTGVSQNPRHKITKRGQNVTFRCDPISEHNRLYWYRQTLGQGPEFLTYFQNEAQLEKSRLLSDRFSAERPKGSFSTLEIQRTEQGDSAMYLCASSWGRQGGEKLFFGSGTQLSVL.

The table lists this clonotype with a few counts. This chain connects TRBV12-3 or TRBV12-4 to TRBJ2-3, with D perhaps TRBD2 (6 bases). This CDR3 spans 14 amino acids. Trimming stripped 7 bases from V and 2 bases from J, with 13 bases between. The CDR3 DNA sequence: TGTGCCAGCACTGGAGGGTCCCACACAGATACGCAGTATTTT. It translates to CASTGGSHTDTQYF.

The chain carries TRBV19 and TRBJ1-5; D remains ambiguous. Germline CDR1 is LNHDA and CDR2 is SQIVND (reference sequence). Deletions cut 3 bases from V and 0 bases from J, with 6 bases between. This CDR3 has 14 amino acids. The CDR3 reads CASSILSSNQPQHF. DNA of the CDR3: TGTGCCAGTAGTATTCTCTCTAGCAATCAGCCCCAGCATTTT.

This clonotype was counted many times. V gene TRBV6-5 combines with J gene TRBJ1-1; D is undetermined. With 7 bases removed from V and 1 base from J, the gap between germline ends came to 13 bases. The CDR3 totals 14 residues. CDR1 and CDR2 (germline): MNHEY, SVGAGI. The CDR3, as DNA: TGTGCCAGCAACTTGTACGGGTCGAACACTGAAGCTTTCTTT. Translating it yields CASNLYGSNTEAFF.

This clonotype was recorded a few times. The chain carries TRBV11-2 and TRBJ1-4; no clear D gene. CDR1 is SGHAT, CDR2 FQNNGV, per germline. This CDR3 comprises 15 residues. Trimming stripped 5 bases from V and 0 bases from J, with 10 bases between. The CDR3 spells CASSPAGTTNEKLFF. As DNA, the CDR3 is TGTGCCAGCAGCCCGGCCGGGACAACTAATGAAAAACTGTTTTTT.

The chain is built from TRBV20-1 and TRBJ2-7; TRBD1 matches 10 bases. Germline V gene sequence: CDR1 DFQATT, CDR2 SNEGSKA (reference sequence). The CDR3 is made up of 15 amino acids. The V and J ends lost 2 bases and 2 bases, in that order; junction bases with no gene match: 6. The chain's CDR3 is CSARRGQGVPYEQYF. CDR3 bases: TGCAGTGCTAGACGAGGACAGGGGGTACCCTACGAGCAGTACTTC.

In this sample, this clonotype turned up many times. The rearrangement joins TRBV20-1 to TRBJ2-1; unclear D gene. The CDR3 is made up of 14 amino acids. The V end was cut by 3 bases, the J end by 3 bases, with 12 bases between. Per germline, CDR1 DFQATT and CDR2 SNEGSKA (reference sequence). CDR3 sequence reads: CSASGHQDYNEQFF. For the CDR3, the DNA is TGCAGTGCTAGTGGCCACCAAGACTACAATGAGCAGTTCTTC.

This clonotype was counted between two and nine times. The chain recombines TRBV11-2 with TRBJ2-7; 8 positions agree with TRBD2. The CDR3 covers 15 residues. Germline V gene sequence: CDR1 SGHAT, CDR2 FQNNGV. Losses at the gene ends were 3 bases for V and 3 bases for J; bases not matched to a gene: 7. The CDR3 DNA follows: TGTGCCAGCAGCTTTGGTAGCGGGGATTTCTACGAGCAGTACTTC. Its translation is CASSFGSGDFYEQYF. Full variable domain (rest looked up from reference TRBV11-2 and TRBJ2-7): EAGVAQSPRYKIIEKRQSVAFWCNPISGHATLYWYQQILGQGPKLLIQFQNNGVVDDSQLPKDRFSAERLKGVDSTLKIQPAKLEDSAVYLCASSFGSGDFYEQYFGPGTRLTVT.

The chain couples TRBV10-3 to TRBJ2-7, with D hard to call. Germline V CDR1 and CDR2: ENHRY, SYGVKD. V lost 3 bases, J lost 6 bases, and 9 bases lay in between. CDR3 length: 12 amino acids. CDR3 nucleotide sequence: TGTGCCATCAGTGACAGATCTAGCGAGCAGTACTTC. Translating it yields CAISDRSSEQYF.

This chain links TRBV7-2 with TRBJ1-2; D is possibly TRBD1 (5 bases). This CDR3 spans 13 amino acids. V was pared by 5 bases and J by 4 bases, with 11 bases between. Per the germline V gene, CDR1 is SGHTA and CDR2 is FQGNSA. The CDR3 spells CASSIGHRYGYTF. CDR3 sequence (DNA): TGTGCCAGCAGCATAGGACACCGCTATGGCTACACCTTC.

In its sample, this clonotype was seen a few times. The V and J genes are TRBV29-1 and TRBJ2-7; 9 bases align to TRBD1. V was clipped by 4 bases and J by 5 bases; unmatched bases: 3. In germline, CDR1 is SQVTM, CDR2 ANQGSEA. The CDR3 covers 12 residues. The CDR3: CSVVRDRDEQYF. In nucleotides, the CDR3 is TGCAGCGTTGTCCGGGACAGGGACGAGCAGTACTTC.

This clonotype turned up a few times. The chain combines TRBV6-5 with TRBJ2-5; the match to TRBD1 covers 9 bases. Germline CDR1 reads MNHEY; CDR2 reads SVGAGI. V shed 5 bases, J shed 5 bases, and the junction held 6 bases outside the gene matches. There are 14 residues in the CDR3. CDR3 residues: CASSNRTGAETQYF. The DNA of the CDR3 is TGTGCCAGCAGTAACAGGACAGGGGCCGAGACCCAGTACTTC.

The table lists this clonotype with a few counts. This sequence joins TRBV7-9 and TRBJ2-7; 11 positions match TRBD2. V dropped 0 bases and J dropped 0; count of bases not matched to a gene: 7. The CDR3 consists of 18 residues. Per germline, CDR1 SEHNR and CDR2 FQNEAQ (reference sequence). The CDR3 here is CASSLAWTSGSNSYEQYF. The CDR3 DNA sequence: TGTGCCAGCAGCTTAGCCTGGACTAGCGGGTCAAACTCCTACGAGCAGTACTTC.

To note about this clonotype: One end of the junction fails to match germline, which may point to a read error. The chain recombines TRBV20-1 with TRBJ2-6; D is perhaps TRBD1 (6 bases). Germline CDR1 reads DFQATT; CDR2 reads SNEGSKA (reference sequence). This CDR3 is built from 15 residues. The CDR3 DNA reads as TGCAGTGCTACAGGGGATGGGTCTGGGGACAACGTCCTGACTTTC. Residues: CSATGDGSGDNVLTF.

The rearrangement uses TRBV20-1 and TRBJ2-7; D is ambiguous. CDR1 and CDR2 (germline): DFQATT, SNEGSKA (reference sequence). Trimming shortened V by 2 bases and J by 1 base, and 9 bases separated the two germline ends. CDR3 size: 13 residues. Here the CDR3 reads CSARSSDSYEQYF. The DNA of the CDR3 is TGCAGTGCTAGAAGCAGCGATTCCTACGAGCAGTACTTC.

The V gene is TRBV7-9, the J gene TRBJ1-5, with D perhaps matching TRBD1 (5 bases). This CDR3 contains 14 residues. Germline V lookup: CDR1 SEHNR, CDR2 FQNEAQ (reference sequence). V was clipped by 5 bases and J by 6 bases, with 14 bases between them. CDR3 residues: CASSPHGGSQPQHF. CDR3 nucleotides: TGTGCCAGCAGCCCCCATGGGGGTAGTCAGCCCCAGCATTTT.

DNA of the CDR3: TGCAGCGTCTCCCACGGGGCTGTGAACACTGAAGCTTTCTTT. Encoded protein: CSVSHGAVNTEAFF. The J gene is TRBJ1-1, the V gene TRBV29-1, with D perhaps matching TRBD1 (5 bases). The CDR3 sequence is 14 residues long. Germline-derived CDR1 and CDR2 are SQVTM and ANQGSEA. V was trimmed by 6 bases and J by 0 bases, leaving 14 bases between them.